This record looks at one T cell receptor (beta chain) sequence and its context. Its specificity is unknown. The record originates from a study of human T cells and chemical hapten exposure. General study results and limits: Patch test score showed a positive correlation with PT1 expanded TCR counts. Versus controls, significantly more large CDR3 similarity clusters arose from expanded TCRs.

V dropped 2 bases and J dropped 4 bases, with 8 bases sitting between them. CDR3 length: 14 amino acids. Germline CDR1 and CDR2: MNHEY and SVGEGT. Original handling: Samples contained a median of roughly 100,000 TCRs, with a range of 23,224 to 690,600. TCRdb reprocessed the RACE reads with MiXCR, giving one entry per CDR3 protein. The V and J calls shown here were made by TCRdb, not taken from the authors' results. This table has over 55,000 distinct CDR3 sequences, 8% to 10% appearing once. Time point described: pre-sensitization, week 0. Treatment given: therapeutic diphenylcyclopropenone sensitization with weekly scalp DPC. Whole blood, unfractionated, served as the material for total RNA extraction.

The V call is TRBV6-2 or TRBV6-3, the J call TRBJ2-2; possibly TRBD1 or TRBD2 for D (5 bases each). This TCR was sampled from a man aged 35-49 years with alopecia areata. Some clones in this sample may be carry-over from other donors' samples. The sample was whole blood, taken in connection with sensitization to the hapten diphenylcyclopropenone (DPC). CDR3 in amino acids: CASSYEGITGELFF. The DNA for the CDR3 is TGTGCCAGCAGTTACGAGGGGATCACCGGGGAGCTGTTTTTT.